Detailed here is one TCR beta chain. As handled by the study authors: Counts of nucleated cells, estimated from reference gene primer amplification, were obtained. Some clones are missing from TCRdb's copy, which holds only in-frame ones; the method was immunoSEQ multiplex PCR. For V, J and clone size, that table is used; D and trimming come from the DNA. The top ten hold around 13% of the sample, which has 250,000 to 350,000 clones, approximately 91% seen once. CDR1 is LGHNA and CDR2 is YSLEER in the germline V gene. The CDR3 consists of 15 residues. The germline V and J ends were trimmed by 4 bases and 5 bases, with 14 bases remaining between them. The record originates from a study of blood T cell repertoires in COVID-19. Study at large: Sites in the United States, Italy and Spain provided acute and convalescent COVID-19 samples. The cDNA or gDNA used as material had been derived from T cells, B-cell-depleted T cells, or PBMCs.

The clonotype comes from a woman aged 60 to 75 with acute or convalescent COVID-19. The rearrangement joins TRBV4-3 to TRBJ1-4; a weak D match, TRBD1 (6 bases). The sample was peripheral blood. The CDR3 is CASSRGGGQNEKLFF. The CDR3 nucleotides read TGCGCCAGCAGCCGGGGGGGTGGACAGAATGAAAAACTGTTTTTT.